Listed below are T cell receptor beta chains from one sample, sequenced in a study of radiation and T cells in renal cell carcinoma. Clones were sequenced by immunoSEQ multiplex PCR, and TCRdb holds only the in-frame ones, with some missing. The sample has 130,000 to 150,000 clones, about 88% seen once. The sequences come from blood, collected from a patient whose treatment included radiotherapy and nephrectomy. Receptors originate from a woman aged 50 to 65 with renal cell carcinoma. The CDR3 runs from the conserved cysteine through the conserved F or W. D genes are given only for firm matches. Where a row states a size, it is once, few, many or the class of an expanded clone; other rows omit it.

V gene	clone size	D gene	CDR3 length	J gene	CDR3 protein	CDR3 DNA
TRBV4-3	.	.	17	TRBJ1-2	CASSQGVQGGANYGYTF	TGCGCCAGCAGCCAAGGGGTACAGGGTGGAGCTAACTATGGCTACACCTTC
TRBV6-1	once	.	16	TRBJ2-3	CASSEAYRVGADTQYF	TGTGCCAGCAGTGAAGCGTATCGGGTAGGTGCAGATACGCAGTATTTT
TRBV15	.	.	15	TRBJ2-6	CATSRRWAGANVLTF	TGTGCCACCAGCAGAAGGTGGGCTGGGGCCAACGTCCTGACTTTC
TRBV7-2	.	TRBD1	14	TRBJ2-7	CASSSQGAPNEQYF	TGTGCCAGCAGCTCGCAGGGGGCGCCCAACGAGCAGTACTTC
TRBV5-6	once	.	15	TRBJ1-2	CASSYYTRSNYGYTF	TGTGCCAGCAGCTATTACACCAGGAGTAACTATGGCTACACCTTC
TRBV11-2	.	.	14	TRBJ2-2	CASSLGRATGELFF	TGTGCCAGCAGCTTGGGGCGGGCCACCGGGGAGCTGTTTTTT
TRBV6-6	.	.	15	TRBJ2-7	CASSYRMDSSYEQYF	TGTGCCAGCAGTTACAGAATGGACAGCTCCTACGAGCAGTACTTC
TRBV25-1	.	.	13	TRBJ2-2	CASSRVGVGELFF	TGTGCCAGCAGCCGGGTTGGCGTCGGGGAGCTGTTTTTT
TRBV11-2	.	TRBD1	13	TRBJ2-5	CASRGTAQETQYF	TGTGCCAGCCGAGGGACAGCCCAAGAGACCCAGTACTTC
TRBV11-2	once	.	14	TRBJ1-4	CASSLDRVEEKLFF	TGTGCCAGCAGCTTAGACAGGGTAGAAGAAAAACTGTTTTTT
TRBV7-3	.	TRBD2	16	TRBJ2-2	CASSQRTSGYTGELFF	TGTGCCAGCAGCCAGAGGACTAGCGGGTACACCGGGGAGCTGTTTTTT
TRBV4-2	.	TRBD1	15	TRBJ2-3	CASSGKGQGEDTQYF	TGTGCCAGCAGCGGCAAGGGGCAGGGGGAAGATACGCAGTATTTT
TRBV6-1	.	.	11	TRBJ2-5	CASRGQETQYF	TGTGCCAGTAGGGGACAAGAGACCCAGTACTTC
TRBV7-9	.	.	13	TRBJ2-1	CASSLGGGNEQFF	TGTGCCAGCAGCTTAGGAGGGGGCAATGAGCAGTTCTTC
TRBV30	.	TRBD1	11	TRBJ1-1	CAWGTATEAFF	TGTGCCTGGGGGACAGCAACTGAAGCTTTCTTT
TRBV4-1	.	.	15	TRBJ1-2	CASSQDRAAGYGYTF	TGCGCCAGCAGCCAAGATCGGGCGGCAGGGTACGGCTACACCTTC
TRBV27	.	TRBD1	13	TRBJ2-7	CASRYTGAYEQYF	TGTGCCAGCAGATACACAGGGGCCTACGAGCAGTACTTC
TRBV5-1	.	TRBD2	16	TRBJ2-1	CASSLTGGPENNEQFF	TGCGCCAGCAGCTTGACGGGAGGGCCGGAGAACAATGAGCAGTTCTTC
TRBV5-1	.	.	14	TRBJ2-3	CASSLAQSPDTQYF	TGCGCCAGCAGCTTGGCCCAATCCCCAGATACGCAGTATTTT
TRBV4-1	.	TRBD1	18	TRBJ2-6	CASSPNRGESSGANVLTF	TGCGCCAGCAGCCCTAACAGGGGGGAGAGCTCTGGGGCCAACGTCCTGACTTTC
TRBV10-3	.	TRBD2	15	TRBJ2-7	CAIGILAGDSYEQYF	TGTGCCATCGGAATACTAGCGGGGGACTCCTACGAGCAGTACTTC
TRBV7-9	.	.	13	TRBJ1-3	CASRKDSGNTIYF	TGTGCCAGCAGGAAAGACTCTGGAAACACCATATATTTT
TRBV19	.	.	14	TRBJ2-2	CASSATGNTGELFF	TGTGCCAGTAGTGCTACAGGTAACACCGGGGAGCTGTTTTTT